Each of the 20 T cell receptor beta chains below was sequenced from the same sample in a study of T cells in Graves' hyperthyroidism and ophthalmopathy. TCR beta CDR3 region amplification was performed from RNA transcripts. The HTBI primer set was used in a first-round RT-PCR of the TCR CDR3. Each CDR3 protein gets one entry after TCRdb re-called the multiplex PCR reads with MiXCR. The repertoire holds about 400,000 distinct CDR3 sequences, with about 25% as singletons. Sequencing input: blood. Every receptor here comes from a man between 50 and 59 years old with Graves' hyperthyroidism.

The gene calls are TRBV29-1 and TRBJ2-7, with 8 positions matching TRBD2. CDR3 length equals 13 residues. CDR1 is SQVTM, CDR2 ANQGSEA, per germline. V was clipped by 6 bases and J by 0 bases; unmatched bases: 4. DNA for the CDR3: TGCAGCGTCGTAGCGGGAAGCTCCTACGAGCAGTACTTC. This codes for CSVVAGSSYEQYF.

This chain uses TRBV9 with TRBJ2-4; D is perhaps TRBD1 (6 bases). The CDR3 has 15 amino acids. V was shortened by 0 bases and J by 5 bases, with 12 bases between the two germline ends. Germline V gives CDR1 SGDLS, CDR2 YYNGEE. The CDR3 DNA follows: TGTGCCAGCAGCGTAGCTGGGGGCAGGGAAAACATTCAGTACTTC. Its translation is CASSVAGGRENIQYF.

The chain is built from TRBV7-9 and TRBJ2-7, with D tentatively TRBD1 (6 bases). The CDR3 spans 17 residues. Germline CDR1 SEHNR, CDR2 FQNEAQ (reference sequence). V gave up 5 bases and J gave up 0 bases, with 20 bases separating them. The DNA for the CDR3 is TGTGCCAGCAGCCCAAAAGGACCCACAGGGTTCTCCTACGAGCAGTACTTC. As protein: CASSPKGPTGFSYEQYF. Variable domain in full (rest from reference TRBV7-9 and TRBJ2-7): DTGVSQNPRHKITKRGQNVTFRCDPISEHNRLYWYRQTLGQGPEFLTYFQNEAQLEKSRLLSDRFSAERPKGSFSTLEIQRTEQGDSAMYLCASSPKGPTGFSYEQYFGPGTRLTVT.

The table lists this clonotype with a few counts. The rearrangement links TRBV3-1 to TRBJ2-7, with TRBD2 identical over 11 bases. The germline V gene has CDR1 LGHDT and CDR2 YNNKEL (reference sequence). V dropped 3 bases and J dropped 3; count of bases not matched to a gene: 1. The CDR3 contains 14 residues. DNA for the CDR3: TGTGCCAGCAGCCAGACTAGCGGGAACTACGAGCAGTACTTC. As protein: CASSQTSGNYEQYF.

CDR3 coding DNA: TGTGCCAGCAGCCGCCGGACTAGCGGTTACAATGAGCAGTTCTTC. Amino acid sequence: CASSRRTSGYNEQFF. This chain connects TRBV3-1 to TRBJ2-1, with 10 bases lining up with TRBD2. There are 15 residues in the CDR3. The trim removed 4 bases at V and 4 bases at J, leaving 4 bases unmatched. The germline V gene has CDR1 LGHDT and CDR2 YNNKEL (reference sequence).

This clonotype was counted ten times or more. This chain connects TRBV20-1 to TRBJ2-1; a possible D gene is TRBD2 (6 bases). The CDR3 is 13 amino acids. With 5 bases removed from V and 10 bases from J, the gap between germline ends came to 18 bases. Germline V lookup: CDR1 DFQATT, CDR2 SNEGSKA (reference sequence). The CDR3 reads CSAFTPAGLEQFF. The DNA for the CDR3 is TGCAGTGCTTTTACGCCGGCGGGATTGGAGCAGTTCTTC.

In this sample, this clonotype turned up a few times. V and J are TRBV20-1 and TRBJ2-3; D possibly matches TRBD1 or TRBD2 (5 bases each). Deletions cut 7 bases from V and 2 bases from J, with 19 bases between. In germline, CDR1 is DFQATT, CDR2 SNEGSKA (reference sequence). This CDR3 spans 15 amino acids. CDR3 sequence reads: CSVLPRGPNTDTQYF. CDR3 coding DNA: TGCAGTGTTCTCCCCCGGGGCCCAAACACAGATACGCAGTATTTT.

This clonotype was seen a handful of times. The CDR3 reads CASSEVFDSHRYF. For the CDR3, the DNA is TGTGCCAGCAGTGAAGTCTTCGACTCTCATCGGTACTTC. This chain joins TRBV6-1 and TRBJ2-5; D not resolved. V was cut by 1 base and J by 13 bases, with 16 bases left in between. Germline values: CDR1 MNHNS, CDR2 SASEGT. This CDR3 is 13 amino acids long.

This clonotype was observed at least ten times. J is TRBJ2-3 and V is TRBV12-3 or TRBV12-4, with a possible D match to TRBD2 (6 bases). The V gene lost 3 bases and the J gene lost 2 bases, with 12 bases spanning the gap. CDR3 length: 15 amino acids. The DNA of the CDR3 is TGTGCCAGCAGTTTTGCGGGGACGTCCACAGATACGCAGTATTTT. This codes for CASSFAGTSTDTQYF.

This clonotype has more than one count but fewer than ten. The rearrangement links TRBV6-1 to TRBJ2-1, with D maybe TRBD2 (5 bases). Looked up from germline, CDR1 is MNHNS and CDR2 is SASEGT. V lost 8 bases, J lost 10 bases, and 21 bases lay in between. This CDR3 spans 14 amino acids. The CDR3 loop is CASRERPGNGEQFF. The CDR3 nucleotides read TGTGCCAGCCGCGAGAGACCGGGGAATGGGGAGCAGTTCTTC.

This clonotype was observed a single time. The rearrangement links TRBV19 to TRBJ2-3; D may be TRBD2 (5 bases). V was shortened by 4 bases and J by 5 bases, with 10 bases between the two germline ends. Germline V lookup: CDR1 LNHDA, CDR2 SQIVND (reference sequence). This CDR3 region has 13 residues. CDR3 nucleotides: TGTGCCAGTAGTAGCGGGTGGGGAGATACGCAGTATTTT. As protein: CASSSGWGDTQYF.

The chain recombines TRBV27 with TRBJ1-5; D not certain. The ends were cut back, 5 bases at V and 5 bases at J, with 13 bases in the middle. Germline V gene lookup returns CDR1 MNHEY and CDR2 SMNVEV (reference sequence). This CDR3 has 14 amino acids. CDR3 nucleotides: TGTGCCAGCAGTCTTTACCAGACTGATCAGCCCCAGCATTTT. It codes for CASSLYQTDQPQHF.

This clonotype was counted ten times or more. The rearrangement links TRBV12-3 or TRBV12-4 to TRBJ2-5, with D perhaps TRBD1 or TRBD2 (5 bases each). This CDR3 region has 13 residues. With 5 bases removed from V and 5 bases from J, the gap between germline ends came to 12 bases. CDR3 sequence: CASSTQGDETQYF. The CDR3 coding sequence is TGTGCCAGCAGTACCCAGGGAGACGAGACCCAGTACTTC.

This chain connects TRBV10-3 to TRBJ2-1; D remains ambiguous. The CDR3 length is 11 residues. Germline V lookup: CDR1 ENHRY, CDR2 SYGVKD. The ends were cut back, 2 bases at V and 8 bases at J, with 4 bases in the middle. DNA of the CDR3: TGTGCCATCAGTGAGGTGGATGAGCAGTTCTTC. Protein sequence: CAISEVDEQFF.

CDR3 residues: CAIGGVTDTQYF. CDR3 DNA: TGTGCCATCGGCGGGGTCACAGATACGCAGTATTTT. The V gene is TRBV10-3, the J gene TRBJ2-3; D possibly corresponds to TRBD2 (6 bases). The CDR3 consists of 12 residues. The germline V gene encodes CDR1 ENHRY and CDR2 SYGVKD. V was trimmed by 8 bases and J by 2 bases, leaving 8 bases between them.

This CDR3 is CASSIGKGIGTEAFF. In nucleotides, the CDR3 is TGTGCCAGTAGTATAGGGAAGGGGATAGGCACTGAAGCTTTCTTT. The chain has TRBV19 and TRBJ1-1; perhaps TRBD1 as D (5 bases). The germline gives CDR1 LNHDA, CDR2 SQIVND (reference sequence). There are 15 residues in the CDR3. The ends were cut back, 1 base at V and 4 bases at J, with 13 bases in the middle. The whole variable domain, filled in from reference TRBV19 and TRBJ1-1, reads DGGITQSPKYLFRKEGQNVTLSCEQNLNHDAMYWYRQDPGQGLRLIYYSQIVNDFQKGDIAEGYSVSREKKESFPLTVTSAQKNPTAFYLCASSIGKGIGTEAFFGQGTRLTVV.

Here the CDR3 DNA reads TGTGCCAGCAGCTTAGATCTTGGCAATGAGCAGTTCTTC. Protein: CASSLDLGNEQFF. The rearrangement joins TRBV7-2 to TRBJ2-1; D remains ambiguous. Trimming cost V 1 base and J 6 bases, with 7 bases left between them. Per the germline V gene, CDR1 is SGHTA and CDR2 is FQGNSA. The CDR3 covers 13 residues.

This clonotype has only one observation. V gene TRBV10-3 combines with J gene TRBJ2-2; no reliable D call. Looked up from germline, CDR1 is ENHRY and CDR2 is SYGVKD. The CDR3 consists of 15 residues. The ends were cut back, 6 bases at V and 4 bases at J, with 15 bases in the middle. CDR3 bases: TGTGCCATCAGAGTTCTAGGTGGCCCCACCGGGGAGCTGTTTTTT. It yields the protein CAIRVLGGPTGELFF.

This clonotype was detected ten times or more. This chain links TRBV6-1 with TRBJ2-7; TRBD2 aligns across 12 bases. There are 13 residues in the CDR3. V gave up 8 bases and J gave up 4 bases; unmatched junction bases: 3. From germline, CDR1 is MNHNS and CDR2 SASEGT. The CDR3 DNA reads TGTGCCAGCCGACTAGCGGGAGTATACGAGCAGTACTTC. Its translation is CASRLAGVYEQYF.

The chain employs TRBV11-3 and TRBJ2-7; no clear D. Trimming took 0 bases from V and 4 from J, leaving 13 bases between them. The germline gives CDR1 SGHNT, CDR2 YENEEA. The CDR3 length is 15 residues. DNA for the CDR3: TGTGCCAGCAGCTTAGAGTCAGGTTTGGGTTACGAGCAGTACTTC. Encoded protein: CASSLESGLGYEQYF. Filled out from reference TRBV11-3 and TRBJ2-7, the complete variable domain reads EAGVVQSPRYKIIEKKQPVAFWCNPISGHNTLYWYLQNLGQGPELLIRYENEEAVDDSQLPKDRFSAERLKGVDSTLKIQPAELGDSAVYLCASSLESGLGYEQYFGPGTRLTVT.